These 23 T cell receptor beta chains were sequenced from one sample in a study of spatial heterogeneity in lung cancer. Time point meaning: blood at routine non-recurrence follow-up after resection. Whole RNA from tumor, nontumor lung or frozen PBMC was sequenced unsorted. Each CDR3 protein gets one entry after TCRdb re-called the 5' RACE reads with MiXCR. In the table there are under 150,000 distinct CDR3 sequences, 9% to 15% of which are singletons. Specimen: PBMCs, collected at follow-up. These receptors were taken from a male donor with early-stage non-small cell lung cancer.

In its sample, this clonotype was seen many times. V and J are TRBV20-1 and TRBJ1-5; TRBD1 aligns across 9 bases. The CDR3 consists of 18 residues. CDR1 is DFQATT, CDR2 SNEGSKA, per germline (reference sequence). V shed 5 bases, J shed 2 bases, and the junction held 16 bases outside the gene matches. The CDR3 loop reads CSAVRDRATLLRNQPQHF. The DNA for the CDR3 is TGCAGTGCTGTCCGGGACAGGGCCACCCTACTTCGCAATCAGCCCCAGCATTTT.

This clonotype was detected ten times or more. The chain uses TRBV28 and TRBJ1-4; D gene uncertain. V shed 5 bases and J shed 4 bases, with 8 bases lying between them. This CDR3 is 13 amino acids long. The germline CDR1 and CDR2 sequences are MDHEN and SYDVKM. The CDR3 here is CASSPIINEKLFF. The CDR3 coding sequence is TGTGCCAGCAGTCCTATCATTAATGAAAAACTGTTTTTT.

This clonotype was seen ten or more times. CDR3 nucleotide sequence: TGTGCCAGCAGTCTACAGATAACAGGGGGACTCCAGTTCTTC. It codes for CASSLQITGGLQFF. The chain uses TRBV6-2 or TRBV6-3 and TRBJ2-1, with 8 nucleotides matching TRBD1. The CDR3 covers 14 residues. With 5 bases clipped from V and 13 bases from J, the junction kept 13 bases outside the gene matches. Germline CDR1 MNHEY, CDR2 SVGEGT.

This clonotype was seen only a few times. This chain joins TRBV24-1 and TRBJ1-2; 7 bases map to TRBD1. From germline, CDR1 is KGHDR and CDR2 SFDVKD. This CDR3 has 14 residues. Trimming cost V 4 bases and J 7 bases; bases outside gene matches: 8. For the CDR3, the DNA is TGTGCCACCAGTGAGCCCGGGACAGCCTTTGGCTACACCTTC. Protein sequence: CATSEPGTAFGYTF.

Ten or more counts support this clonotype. This chain's CDR3 is CASSLSMLGLAAYNEQFF. CDR3 nucleotide sequence: TGTGCCAGCAGCTTAAGTATGCTAGGGCTAGCGGCTTACAATGAGCAGTTCTTC. This rearrangement joins TRBV7-2 to TRBJ2-1; 7 bases are shared with TRBD2. The germline V gene encodes CDR1 SGHTA and CDR2 FQGNSA. The ends lost 2 bases at V and 4 bases at J; junction bases unmatched: 14. CDR3 size: 18 residues.

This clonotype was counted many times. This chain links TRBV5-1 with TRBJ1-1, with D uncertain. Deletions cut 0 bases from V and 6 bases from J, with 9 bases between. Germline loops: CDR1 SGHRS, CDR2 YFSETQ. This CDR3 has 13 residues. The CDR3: CASSLAFGPEAFF. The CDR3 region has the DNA TGCGCCAGCAGCTTGGCCTTCGGGCCTGAAGCTTTCTTT.

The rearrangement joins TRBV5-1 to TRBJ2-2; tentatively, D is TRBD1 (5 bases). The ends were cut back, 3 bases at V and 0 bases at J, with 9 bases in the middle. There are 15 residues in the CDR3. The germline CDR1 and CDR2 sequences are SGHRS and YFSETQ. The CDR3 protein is CASSWRQSNTGELFF. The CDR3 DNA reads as TGCGCCAGCAGCTGGAGACAGTCGAACACCGGGGAGCTGTTTTTT. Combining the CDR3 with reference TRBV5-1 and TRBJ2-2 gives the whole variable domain KAGVTQTPRYLIKTRGQQVTLSCSPISGHRSVSWYQQTPGQGLQFLFEYFSETQRNKGNFPGRFSGRQFSNSRSEMNVSTLELGDSALYLCASSWRQSNTGELFFGEGSRLTVL.

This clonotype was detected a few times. The CDR3 nucleotides are TGCAGTGCTAGCTCCCCCCACAATGAGCAGTTCTTC. It encodes CSASSPHNEQFF. The chain uses TRBV20-1 and TRBJ2-1; no clear D. The V gene's germline CDR1 is DFQATT and CDR2 SNEGSKA (reference sequence). This CDR3 has 12 residues. Trimming took off 3 bases at V and 5 bases at J, with 8 bases between the two ends.

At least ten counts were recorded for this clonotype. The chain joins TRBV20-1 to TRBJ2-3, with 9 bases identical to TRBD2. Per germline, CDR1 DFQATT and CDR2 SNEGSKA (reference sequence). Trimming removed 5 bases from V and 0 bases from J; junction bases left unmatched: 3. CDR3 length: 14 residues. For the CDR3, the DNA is TGCAGTGCTCTAGGGACTAGCAGCACAGATACGCAGTATTTT. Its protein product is CSALGTSSTDTQYF.

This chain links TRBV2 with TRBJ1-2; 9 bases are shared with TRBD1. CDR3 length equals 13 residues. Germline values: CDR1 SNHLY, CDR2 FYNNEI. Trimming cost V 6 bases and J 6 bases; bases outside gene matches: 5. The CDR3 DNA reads TGTGCCAGCAGACTACAGGGGGCGGATGGCTACACCTTC. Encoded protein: CASRLQGADGYTF.

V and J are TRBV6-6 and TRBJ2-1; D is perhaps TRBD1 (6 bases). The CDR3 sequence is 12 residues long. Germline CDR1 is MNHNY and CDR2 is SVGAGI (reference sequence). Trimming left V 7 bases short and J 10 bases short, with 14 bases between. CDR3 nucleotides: TGTGCCAGCACCTTACAGGGTGGCGAGCAGTTCTTC. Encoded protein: CASTLQGGEQFF.

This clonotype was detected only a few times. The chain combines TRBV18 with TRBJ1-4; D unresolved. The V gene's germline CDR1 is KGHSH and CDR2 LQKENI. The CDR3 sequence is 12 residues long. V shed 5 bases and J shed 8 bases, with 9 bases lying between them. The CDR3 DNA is TGTGCCAGCTCAACCGCTAGGGAAAAACTGTTTTTT. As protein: CASSTAREKLFF.

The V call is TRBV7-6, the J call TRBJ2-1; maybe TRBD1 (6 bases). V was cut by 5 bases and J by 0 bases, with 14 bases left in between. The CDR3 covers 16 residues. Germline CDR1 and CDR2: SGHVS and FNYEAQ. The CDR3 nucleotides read TGTGCCAGCAGCCGCTGGGACACGAGCTCCTACAATGAGCAGTTCTTC. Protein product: CASSRWDTSSYNEQFF.

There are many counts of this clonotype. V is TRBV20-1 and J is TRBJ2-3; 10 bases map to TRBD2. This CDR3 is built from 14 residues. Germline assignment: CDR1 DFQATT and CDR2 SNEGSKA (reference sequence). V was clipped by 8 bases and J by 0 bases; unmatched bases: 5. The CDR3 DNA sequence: TGCAGTCCAATGGGACTAGCGAGCACAGATACGCAGTATTTT. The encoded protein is CSPMGLASTDTQYF.

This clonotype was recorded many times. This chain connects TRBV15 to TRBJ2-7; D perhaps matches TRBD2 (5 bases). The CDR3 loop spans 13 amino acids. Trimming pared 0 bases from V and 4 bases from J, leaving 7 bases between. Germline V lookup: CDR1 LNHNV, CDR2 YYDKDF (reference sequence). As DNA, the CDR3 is TGTGCCACCAGCAGAGATCGGGGATACGAGCAGTACTTC. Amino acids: CATSRDRGYEQYF.

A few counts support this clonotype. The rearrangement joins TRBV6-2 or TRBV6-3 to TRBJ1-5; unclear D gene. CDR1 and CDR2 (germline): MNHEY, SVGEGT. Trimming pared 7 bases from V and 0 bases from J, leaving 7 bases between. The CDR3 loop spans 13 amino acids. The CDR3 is CASKSNSNQPQHF. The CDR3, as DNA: TGTGCCAGCAAGAGTAATAGCAATCAGCCCCAGCATTTT.

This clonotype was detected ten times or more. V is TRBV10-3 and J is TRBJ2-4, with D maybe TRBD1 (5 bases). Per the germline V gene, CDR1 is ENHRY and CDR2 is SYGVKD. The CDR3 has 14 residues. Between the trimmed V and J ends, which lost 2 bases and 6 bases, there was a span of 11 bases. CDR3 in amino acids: CAISEPGQGNIQYF. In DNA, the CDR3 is TGTGCCATCAGTGAGCCCGGGCAGGGAAACATTCAGTACTTC.

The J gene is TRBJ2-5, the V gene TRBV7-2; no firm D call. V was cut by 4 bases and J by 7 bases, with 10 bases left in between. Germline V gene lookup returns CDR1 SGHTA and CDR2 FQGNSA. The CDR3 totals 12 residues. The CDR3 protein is CASSSMPGTQYF. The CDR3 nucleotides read TGTGCCAGCAGCTCGATGCCCGGGACCCAGTACTTC.

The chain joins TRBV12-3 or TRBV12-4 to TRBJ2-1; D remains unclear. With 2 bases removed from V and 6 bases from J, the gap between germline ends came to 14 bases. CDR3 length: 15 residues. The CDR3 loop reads CASSLRTQDRNEQFF. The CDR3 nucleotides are TGTGCCAGCAGTTTACGGACCCAAGATCGCAATGAGCAGTTCTTC.

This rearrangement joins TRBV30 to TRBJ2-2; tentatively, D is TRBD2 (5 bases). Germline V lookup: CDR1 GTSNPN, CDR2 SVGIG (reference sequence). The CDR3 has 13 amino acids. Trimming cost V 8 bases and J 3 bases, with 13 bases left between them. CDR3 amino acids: CALRAWHTGELFF. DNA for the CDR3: TGTGCCCTGAGGGCCTGGCACACCGGGGAGCTGTTTTTT. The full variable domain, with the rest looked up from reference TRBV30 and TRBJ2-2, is SQTIHQWPATLVQPVGSPLSLECTVEGTSNPNLYWYRQAAGRGLQLLFYSVGIGQISSEVPQNLSASRPQDRQFILSSKKLLLSDSGFYLCALRAWHTGELFFGEGSRLTVL.

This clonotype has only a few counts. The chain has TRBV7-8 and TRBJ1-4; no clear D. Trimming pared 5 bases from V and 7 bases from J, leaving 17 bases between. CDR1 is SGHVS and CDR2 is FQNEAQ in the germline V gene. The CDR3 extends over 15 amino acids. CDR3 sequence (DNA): TGTGCCAGCAGCACCAGGACCGGGGTAGTTGAAAAACTGTTTTTT. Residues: CASSTRTGVVEKLFF.

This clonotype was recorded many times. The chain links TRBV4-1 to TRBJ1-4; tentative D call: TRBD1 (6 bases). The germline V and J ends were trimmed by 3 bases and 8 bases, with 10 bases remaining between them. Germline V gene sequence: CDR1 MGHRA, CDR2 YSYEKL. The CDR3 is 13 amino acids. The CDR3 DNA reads TGCGCCAGCAGCCAGCTAGGGGGAGAAAAACTGTTTTTT. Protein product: CASSQLGGEKLFF.

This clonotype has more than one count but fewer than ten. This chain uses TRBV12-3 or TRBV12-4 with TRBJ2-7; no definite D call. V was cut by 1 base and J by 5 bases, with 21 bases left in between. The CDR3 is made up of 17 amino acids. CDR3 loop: CASSLVGWGRPQDEQYF. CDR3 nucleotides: TGTGCCAGCAGTTTAGTCGGGTGGGGTCGGCCTCAGGACGAGCAGTACTTC.